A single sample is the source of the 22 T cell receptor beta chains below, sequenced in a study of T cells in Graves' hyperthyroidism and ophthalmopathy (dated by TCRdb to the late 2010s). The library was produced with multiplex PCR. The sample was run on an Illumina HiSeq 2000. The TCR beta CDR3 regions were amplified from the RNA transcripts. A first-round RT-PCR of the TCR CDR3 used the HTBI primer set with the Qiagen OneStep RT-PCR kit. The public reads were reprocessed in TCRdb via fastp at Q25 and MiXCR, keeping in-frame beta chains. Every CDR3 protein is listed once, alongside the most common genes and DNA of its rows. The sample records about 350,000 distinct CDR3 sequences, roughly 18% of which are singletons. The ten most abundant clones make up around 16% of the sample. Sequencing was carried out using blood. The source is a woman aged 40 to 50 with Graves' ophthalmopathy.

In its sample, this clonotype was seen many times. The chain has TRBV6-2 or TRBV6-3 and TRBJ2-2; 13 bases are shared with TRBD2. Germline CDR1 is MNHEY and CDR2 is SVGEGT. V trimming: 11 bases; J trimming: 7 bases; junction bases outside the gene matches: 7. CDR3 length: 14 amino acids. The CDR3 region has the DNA TGTGCCTGCGACGGACTAGCGGGAGTCGGGGAGCTGTTTTTT. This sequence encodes CACDGLAGVGELFF.

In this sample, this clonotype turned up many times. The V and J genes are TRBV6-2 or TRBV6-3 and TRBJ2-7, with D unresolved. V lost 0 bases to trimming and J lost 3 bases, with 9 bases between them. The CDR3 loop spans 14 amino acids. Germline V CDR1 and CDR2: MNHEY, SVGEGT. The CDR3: CASSYSMGNYEQYF. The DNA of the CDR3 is TGTGCCAGCAGTTACTCAATGGGAAACTACGAGCAGTACTTC.

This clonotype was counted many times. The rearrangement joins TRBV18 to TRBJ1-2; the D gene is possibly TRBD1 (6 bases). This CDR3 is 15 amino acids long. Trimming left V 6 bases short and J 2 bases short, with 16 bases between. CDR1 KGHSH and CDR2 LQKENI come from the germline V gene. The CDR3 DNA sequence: TGTGCCAGCTCTCTCAAGGACAGACCAAACTATGGCTACACCTTC. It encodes CASSLKDRPNYGYTF.

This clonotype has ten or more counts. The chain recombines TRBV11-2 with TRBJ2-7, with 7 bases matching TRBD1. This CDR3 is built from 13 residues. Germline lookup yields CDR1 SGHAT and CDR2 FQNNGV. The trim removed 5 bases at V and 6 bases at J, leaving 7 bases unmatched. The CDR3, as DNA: TGTGCCAGCAGCCAACAGGGGAAAAGCGAGCAGTACTTC. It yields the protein CASSQQGKSEQYF.

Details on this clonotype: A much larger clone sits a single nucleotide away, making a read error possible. CDR3: CASSQEPHVYLPYGYTF. CDR3 nucleotide sequence: TGCGCCAGCAGCCAAGAACCCCATGTCTATTTACCCTATGGCTACACCTTC. V is TRBV4-1 and J is TRBJ1-2; D remains ambiguous. CDR1 and CDR2 from the germline V gene are MGHRA and YSYEKL. The V and J ends lost 0 bases and 4 bases respectively, with 18 bases between them. This CDR3 region has 17 residues.

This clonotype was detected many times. In DNA form, the CDR3 reads TGTGCCAGCAGCTTAGGGGTTCAGAACACTGAAGCTTTCTTT. Translating gives CASSLGVQNTEAFF. This rearrangement joins TRBV11-1 to TRBJ1-1; no reliable D call. Looked up from germline, CDR1 is SGHAT and CDR2 is FQDESV (reference sequence). The V end was cut by 1 base, the J end by 1 base, with 7 bases between. This CDR3 is built from 14 residues.

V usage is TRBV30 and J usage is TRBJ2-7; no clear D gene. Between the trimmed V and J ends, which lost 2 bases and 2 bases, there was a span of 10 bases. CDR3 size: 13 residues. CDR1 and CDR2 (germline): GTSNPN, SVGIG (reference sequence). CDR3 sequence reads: CAWSRPTAYEQYF. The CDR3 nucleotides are TGTGCCTGGAGTCGACCGACCGCCTACGAGCAGTACTTC.

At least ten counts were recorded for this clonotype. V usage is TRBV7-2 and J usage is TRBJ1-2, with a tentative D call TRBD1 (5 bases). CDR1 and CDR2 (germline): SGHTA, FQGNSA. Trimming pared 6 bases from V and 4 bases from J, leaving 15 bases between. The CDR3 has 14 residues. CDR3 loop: CASRMAGQGYGYTF. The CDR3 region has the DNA TGTGCCAGCAGGATGGCAGGGCAAGGCTATGGCTACACCTTC. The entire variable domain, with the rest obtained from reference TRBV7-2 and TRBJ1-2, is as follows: GAGVSQSPSNKVTEKGKDVELRCDPISGHTALYWYRQSLGQGLEFLIYFQGNSAPDKSGLPSDRFSAERTGGSVSTLTIQRTQQEDSAVYLCASRMAGQGYGYTFGSGTRLTVV.

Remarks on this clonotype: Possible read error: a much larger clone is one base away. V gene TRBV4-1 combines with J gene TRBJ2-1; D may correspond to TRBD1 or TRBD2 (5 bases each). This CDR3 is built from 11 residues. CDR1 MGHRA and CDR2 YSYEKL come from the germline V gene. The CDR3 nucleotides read TGCGCCATCAGCCAAGAGGGACCAACGGTCTTC. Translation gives CAISQEGPTVF.

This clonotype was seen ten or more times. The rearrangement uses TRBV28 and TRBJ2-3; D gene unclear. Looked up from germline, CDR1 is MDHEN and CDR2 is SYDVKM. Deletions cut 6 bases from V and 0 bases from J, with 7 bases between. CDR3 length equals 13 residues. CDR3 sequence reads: CASSPTSTDTQYF. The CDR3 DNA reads TGTGCCAGCAGCCCTACTAGCACAGATACGCAGTATTTT.

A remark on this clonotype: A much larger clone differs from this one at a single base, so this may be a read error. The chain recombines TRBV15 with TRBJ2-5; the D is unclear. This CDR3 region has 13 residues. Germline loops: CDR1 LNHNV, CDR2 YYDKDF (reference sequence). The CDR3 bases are TGTGCCACCAGCAGAGGGCTCCAAGAGACCCTGTACTTC. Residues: CATSRGLQETLYF. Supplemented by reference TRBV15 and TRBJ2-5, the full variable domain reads DAMVIQNPRYQVTQFGKPVTLSCSQTLNHNVMYWYQQKSSQAPKLLFHYYDKDFNNEADTPDNFQSRRPNTSFCFLDIRSPGLGDTAMYLCATSRGLQETLYFGPGTRLLVL.

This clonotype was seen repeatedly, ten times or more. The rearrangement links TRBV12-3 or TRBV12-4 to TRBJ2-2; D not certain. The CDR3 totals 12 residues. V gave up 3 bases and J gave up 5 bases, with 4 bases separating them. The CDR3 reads CASSFQTGELFF. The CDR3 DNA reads TGTGCCAGCAGTTTCCAGACCGGGGAGCTGTTTTTT.

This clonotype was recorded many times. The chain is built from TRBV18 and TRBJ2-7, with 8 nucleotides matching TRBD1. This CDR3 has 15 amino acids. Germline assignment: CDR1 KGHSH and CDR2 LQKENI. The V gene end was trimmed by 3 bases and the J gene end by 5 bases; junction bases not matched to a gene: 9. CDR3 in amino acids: CASSPGQGAGNEQYF. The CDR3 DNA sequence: TGTGCCAGCTCACCGGGGCAGGGGGCAGGAAACGAGCAGTACTTC.

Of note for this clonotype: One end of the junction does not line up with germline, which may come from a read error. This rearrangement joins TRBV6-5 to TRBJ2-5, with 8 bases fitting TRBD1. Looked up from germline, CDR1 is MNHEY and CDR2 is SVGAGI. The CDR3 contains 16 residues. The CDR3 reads CASSLGRDRGQETQHF. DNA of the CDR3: TGTGCCAGCAGTTTGGGTCGTGACAGGGGACAAGAGACCCAGCACTTC.

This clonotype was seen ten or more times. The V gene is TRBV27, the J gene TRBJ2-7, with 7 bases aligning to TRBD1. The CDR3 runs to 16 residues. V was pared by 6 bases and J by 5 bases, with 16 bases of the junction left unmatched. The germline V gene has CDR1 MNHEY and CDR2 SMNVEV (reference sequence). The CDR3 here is CASSGFFEGAQDEQYF. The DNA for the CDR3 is TGTGCCAGCAGCGGATTCTTTGAGGGGGCGCAGGACGAGCAGTACTTC.

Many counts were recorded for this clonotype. CDR3 residues: CASSVASGEIYEQYF. DNA of the CDR3: TGTGCCAGCAGCGTAGCTAGCGGCGAAATCTACGAGCAGTACTTC. The chain joins TRBV9 to TRBJ2-7; 7 positions agree with TRBD2. CDR1 is SGDLS and CDR2 is YYNGEE in the germline V gene. The CDR3 consists of 15 residues. With 0 bases clipped from V and 3 bases from J, the junction kept 6 bases outside the gene matches.

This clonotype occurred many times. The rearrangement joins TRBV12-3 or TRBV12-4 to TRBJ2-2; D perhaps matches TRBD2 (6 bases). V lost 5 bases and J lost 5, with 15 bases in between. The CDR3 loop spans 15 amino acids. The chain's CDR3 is CASSPMDYRTGELFF. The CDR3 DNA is TGTGCCAGCAGTCCAATGGACTACCGAACCGGGGAGCTGTTTTTT.

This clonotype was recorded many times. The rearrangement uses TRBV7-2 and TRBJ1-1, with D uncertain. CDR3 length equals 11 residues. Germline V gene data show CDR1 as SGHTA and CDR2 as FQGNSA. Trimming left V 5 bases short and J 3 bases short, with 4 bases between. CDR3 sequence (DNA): TGTGCCAGCAGCACCCACACTGAAGCTTTCTTT. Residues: CASSTHTEAFF. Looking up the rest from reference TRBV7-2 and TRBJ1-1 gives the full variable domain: GAGVSQSPSNKVTEKGKDVELRCDPISGHTALYWYRQSLGQGLEFLIYFQGNSAPDKSGLPSDRFSAERTGGSVSTLTIQRTQQEDSAVYLCASSTHTEAFFGQGTRLTVV.

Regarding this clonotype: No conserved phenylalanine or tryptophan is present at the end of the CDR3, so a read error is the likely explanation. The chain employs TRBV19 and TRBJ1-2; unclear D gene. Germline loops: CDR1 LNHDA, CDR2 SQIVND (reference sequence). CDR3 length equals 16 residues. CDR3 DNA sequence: TGTGCCAGTAGTATTCCCCCGGGCGCGCAGAACTACGGCTACACCCTC. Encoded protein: CASSIPPGAQNYGYTL.

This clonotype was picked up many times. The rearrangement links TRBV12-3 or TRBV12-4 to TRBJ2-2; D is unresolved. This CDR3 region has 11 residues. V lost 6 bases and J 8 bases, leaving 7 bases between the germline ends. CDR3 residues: CASSLRGELFF. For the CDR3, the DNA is TGTGCCAGCAGCCTCCGGGGGGAGCTGTTTTTT.

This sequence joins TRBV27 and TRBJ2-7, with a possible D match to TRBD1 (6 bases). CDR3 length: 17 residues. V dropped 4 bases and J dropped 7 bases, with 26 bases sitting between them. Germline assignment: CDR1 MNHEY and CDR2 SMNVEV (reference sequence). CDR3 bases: TGTGCCAGCAGTTCCCCTCCGGGCAGGGGAAAGAACTATGAGCAGTACTTC. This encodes CASSSPPGRGKNYEQYF.

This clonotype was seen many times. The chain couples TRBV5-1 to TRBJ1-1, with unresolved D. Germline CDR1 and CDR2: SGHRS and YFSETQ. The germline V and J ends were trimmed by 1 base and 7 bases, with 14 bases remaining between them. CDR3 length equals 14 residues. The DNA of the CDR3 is TGCGCCAGCAGCTTGAATTCGGGCGTGCGTGAAGCTTTCTTT. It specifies CASSLNSGVREAFF.